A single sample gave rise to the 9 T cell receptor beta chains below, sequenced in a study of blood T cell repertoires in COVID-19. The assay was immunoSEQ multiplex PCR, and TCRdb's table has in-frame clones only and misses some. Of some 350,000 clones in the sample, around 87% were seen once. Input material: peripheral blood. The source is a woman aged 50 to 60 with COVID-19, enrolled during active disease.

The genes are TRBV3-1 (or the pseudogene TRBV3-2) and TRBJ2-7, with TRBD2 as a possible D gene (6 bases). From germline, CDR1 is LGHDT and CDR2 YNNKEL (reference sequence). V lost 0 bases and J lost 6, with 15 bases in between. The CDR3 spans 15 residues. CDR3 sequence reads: CASSQENRGYGEQYF. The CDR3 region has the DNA TGTGCCAGCAGCCAAGAAAACCGGGGGTATGGCGAGCAGTACTTC.

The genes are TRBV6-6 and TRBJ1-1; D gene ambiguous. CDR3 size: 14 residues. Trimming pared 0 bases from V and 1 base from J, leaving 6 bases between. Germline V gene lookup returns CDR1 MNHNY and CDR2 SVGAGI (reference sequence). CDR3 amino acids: CASSYSSRNTEAFF. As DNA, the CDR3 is TGTGCCAGCAGTTACTCGTCTAGGAACACTGAAGCTTTCTTT.

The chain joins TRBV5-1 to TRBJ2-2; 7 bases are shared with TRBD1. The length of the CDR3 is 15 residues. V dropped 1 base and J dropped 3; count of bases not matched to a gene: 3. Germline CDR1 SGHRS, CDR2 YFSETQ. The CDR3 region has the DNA TGCGCCAGCAGCTTGTACAGGGGTGACACCGGGGAGCTGTTTTTT. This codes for CASSLYRGDTGELFF.

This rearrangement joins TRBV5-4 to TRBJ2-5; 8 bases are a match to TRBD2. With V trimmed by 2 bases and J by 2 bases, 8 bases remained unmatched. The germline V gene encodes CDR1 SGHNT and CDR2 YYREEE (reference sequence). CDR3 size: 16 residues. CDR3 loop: CASSFQGREAQETQYF. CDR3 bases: TGTGCCAGCAGCTTTCAAGGGCGGGAGGCTCAAGAGACCCAGTACTTC.

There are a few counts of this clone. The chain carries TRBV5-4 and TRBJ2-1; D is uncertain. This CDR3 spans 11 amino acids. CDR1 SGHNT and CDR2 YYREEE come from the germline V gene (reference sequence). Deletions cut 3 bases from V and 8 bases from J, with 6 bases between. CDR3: CASSSNYEQFF. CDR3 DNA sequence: TGTGCCAGCAGCTCCAACTATGAGCAGTTCTTC.

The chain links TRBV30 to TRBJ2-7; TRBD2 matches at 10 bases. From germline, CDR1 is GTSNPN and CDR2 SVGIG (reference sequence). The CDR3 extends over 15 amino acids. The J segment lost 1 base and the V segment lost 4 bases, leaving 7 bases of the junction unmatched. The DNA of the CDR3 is TGTGCCTGGACCTTTAGCGGGGGGCAATCCTACGAGCAGTACTTC. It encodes CAWTFSGGQSYEQYF.

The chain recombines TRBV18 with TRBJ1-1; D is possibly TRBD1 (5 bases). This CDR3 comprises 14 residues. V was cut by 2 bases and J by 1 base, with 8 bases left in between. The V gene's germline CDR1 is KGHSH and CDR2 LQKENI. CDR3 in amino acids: CASSPFTGNTEAFF. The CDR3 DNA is TGTGCCAGCTCACCATTTACAGGGAACACTGAAGCTTTCTTT.

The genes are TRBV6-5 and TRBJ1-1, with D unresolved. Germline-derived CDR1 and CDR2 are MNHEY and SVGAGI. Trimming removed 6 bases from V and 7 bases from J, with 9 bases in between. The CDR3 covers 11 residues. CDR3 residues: CASSRGDEAFF. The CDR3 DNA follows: TGTGCCAGCAGCCGGGGTGATGAAGCTTTCTTT.

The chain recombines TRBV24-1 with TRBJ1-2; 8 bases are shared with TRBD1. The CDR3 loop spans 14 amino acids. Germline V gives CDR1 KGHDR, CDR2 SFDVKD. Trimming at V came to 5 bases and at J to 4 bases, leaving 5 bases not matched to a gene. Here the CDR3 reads CATSGGQGAYGYTF. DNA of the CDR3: TGTGCCACCAGTGGGGGCCAGGGGGCCTATGGCTACACCTTC.